A single T cell receptor (beta chain) is shown here with its context. Antigen: not known. The sample is drawn from a study of human versus mouse CDR3 diversity and MHC coevolution. Study-wide background: Reportedly, immunoSEQ detects one in 200,000 T cells with minimized PCR bias. Findings of the study overall: In humans, T-cell selection involved five to seven MHC II alleles. Human CDR3s averaged more deletions and insertions than mouse CDR3s.

Germline-derived CDR1 and CDR2 are SGHDN and FVKESK. This CDR3 comprises 14 residues. V shed 4 bases and J shed 5 bases, with 15 bases lying between them. Naive CD4 T cells, CD45RO-negative and CD62L-positive, were flow-sorted from PBMCs. Generated by immunoSEQ multiplex PCR, the TCRdb table keeps only in-frame clones and is missing some. The data show 80,000 or so clones, 85% to 95% seen once. The sequence derives from a person aged 25 to 75 in good health. The specimen sequenced was naive CD4+ T cells from blood. Subset meaning: CD45RO-negative CD62L-positive naive CD4 T cells. This chain connects TRBV14 to TRBJ2-7; tentative D call: TRBD2 (5 bases). Here the CDR3 DNA reads TGTGCCAGCAGCCCGGAGTGGGGAGTACACGAGCAGTACTTC. Translating it yields CASSPEWGVHEQYF.